One and the same sample provided the 12 T cell receptor beta chains below, sequenced in a study of pediatric ulcerative colitis (dated by TCRdb to 2018 to 2020). Receptor libraries were prepared by the immunoSEQ multiplex PCR assay. As stored in TCRdb, this immuneACCESS dataset retains in-frame rearrangements with V and J assigned. A fraction of the clones does not appear; measured against another copy, unresolved V genes explain less than half of the discrepancy, and the remainder lacks a known reason. This sample holds tens of thousands of clones; 83% were observed only once. The biggest ten clones account for 23% of the sample. The sequencing sample was made of blood. The receptors stem from a girl aged 5-17 years with moderate ulcerative colitis.

V gene TRBV28 combines with J gene TRBJ2-2, with 10 nucleotides matching TRBD1. The CDR3 is made up of 12 amino acids. Germline CDR1 reads MDHEN; CDR2 reads SYDVKM. V lost 6 bases, J lost 15 bases, and 7 bases stayed unmatched. CDR3 sequence (DNA): TGTGCCAGCAGAACAGGACAGGGGGGGATGTTTTTT. The encoded protein is CASRTGQGGMFF.

This rearrangement joins TRBV7-3 to TRBJ1-1, with D possibly being TRBD1 (5 bases). Germline V gene sequence: CDR1 SGHTA, CDR2 FQGTGA. CDR3 length: 17 amino acids. The germline V and J ends were trimmed by 3 bases and 2 bases, with 19 bases remaining between them. In DNA, the CDR3 is TGTGCCAGCAGCTTCTTACTGGGGGTGGCGGAAAACACTGAAGCTTTCTTT. Protein: CASSFLLGVAENTEAFF.

This chain links TRBV18 with TRBJ2-7; TRBD2 aligns across 9 bases. This CDR3 has 13 residues. V lost 5 bases and J lost 5; bases outside the gene matches: 4. CDR1 KGHSH and CDR2 LQKENI come from the germline V gene. The DNA for the CDR3 is TGTGCCAGCTCAAATCTAGCGGGAAACGAGCAGTACTTC. Translating gives CASSNLAGNEQYF.

This chain joins TRBV6-5 and TRBJ2-7; D is uncertain. In germline, CDR1 is MNHEY, CDR2 SVGAGI. CDR3 length: 13 residues. Trimming took off 5 bases at V and 7 bases at J, with 15 bases between the two ends. The CDR3 sequence: CASSPSYMREQYF. CDR3 DNA sequence: TGTGCCAGCAGTCCATCCTACATGCGGGAGCAGTACTTC.

J is TRBJ2-7 and V is TRBV28, with TRBD2 matching over 8 bases. The CDR3 is made up of 15 amino acids. V was pared by 6 bases and J by 0 bases, with 7 bases of the junction left unmatched. The germline gives CDR1 MDHEN, CDR2 SYDVKM. This chain's CDR3 is CASSRPGTSSYEQYF. DNA of the CDR3: TGTGCCAGCAGCCGTCCGGGGACTAGCTCCTACGAGCAGTACTTC. The whole variable domain, remainder taken from reference TRBV28 and TRBJ2-7, is DVKVTQSSRYLVKRTGEKVFLECVQDMDHENMFWYRQDPGLGLRLIYFSYDVKMKEKGDIPEGYSVSREKKERFSLILESASTNQTSMYLCASSRPGTSSYEQYFGPGTRLTVT.

This rearrangement joins TRBV19 to TRBJ1-1; D not resolved. The ends were cut back, 2 bases at V and 9 bases at J, with 16 bases in the middle. The V gene's germline CDR1 is LNHDA and CDR2 SQIVND (reference sequence). The CDR3 has 14 residues. CDR3 bases: TGTGCCAGTAGTATAACGAATGCGGCAATTCAAGCTTTCTTT. Its protein is CASSITNAAIQAFF.

The V call is TRBV29-1, the J call TRBJ2-1, with TRBD1 matching over 9 bases. Per germline, CDR1 SQVTM and CDR2 ANQGSEA. The junction had 6 bases not matched to a gene; V was cut back by 4 bases and J by 5 bases. The CDR3 has 14 amino acids. CDR3 amino acids: CSVVRDRDNNEQFF. Here the CDR3 DNA reads TGCAGCGTTGTGCGGGACAGGGATAACAATGAGCAGTTCTTC.

The rearrangement links TRBV15 to TRBJ1-4; TRBD1 matches at 11 bases. CDR1 and CDR2 (germline): LNHNV, YYDKDF (reference sequence). V dropped 8 bases and J dropped 7; count of bases not matched to a gene: 6. The CDR3 extends over 14 amino acids. CDR3: CATGQGARAEKLFF. The CDR3 DNA reads TGTGCCACCGGACAGGGGGCGCGGGCTGAAAAACTGTTTTTT.

V usage is TRBV5-1 and J usage is TRBJ2-7; D perhaps matches TRBD1 (6 bases). Germline lookup yields CDR1 SGHRS and CDR2 YFSETQ. V was clipped by 4 bases and J by 5 bases, with 16 bases between them. The CDR3 runs to 14 residues. The CDR3 loop reads CASSLEVRDNEQYF. The CDR3 nucleotides read TGCGCCAGCAGCCTGGAGGTTCGGGACAACGAGCAGTACTTC. The full variable domain, in which reference TRBV5-1 and TRBJ2-7 provide the parts outside the CDR3, is KAGVTQTPRYLIKTRGQQVTLSCSPISGHRSVSWYQQTPGQGLQFLFEYFSETQRNKGNFPGRFSGRQFSNSRSEMNVSTLELGDSALYLCASSLEVRDNEQYFGPGTRLTVT.

This clone is a singleton in its sample. V gene TRBV4-3 combines with J gene TRBJ1-1, with D tentatively TRBD1 (5 bases). This CDR3 region has 17 residues. Per germline, CDR1 LGHNA and CDR2 YSLEER. Trimming removed 1 base at V and 3 bases at J, with 18 bases between. CDR3 sequence: CASSQVLLRGEYTEAFF. The CDR3 DNA reads as TGCGCCAGCAGCCAAGTGCTATTGAGGGGAGAGTACACTGAAGCTTTCTTT.

A few counts support this clone. The chain recombines TRBV2 with TRBJ1-2, with 8 nucleotides matching TRBD1. The germline gives CDR1 SNHLY, CDR2 FYNNEI. V lost 6 bases to trimming and J lost 5 bases; unmatched junction nucleotides: 5. The CDR3 has 13 amino acids. Here the CDR3 reads CASRKDRGYGYTF. The DNA of the CDR3 is TGTGCCAGCAGGAAAGACAGGGGATATGGCTACACCTTC.

The rearrangement joins TRBV30 to TRBJ1-1; no firm D call. This CDR3 is 12 amino acids long. Trimming cost V 5 bases and J 0 bases, with 7 bases left between them. Germline V CDR1 and CDR2: GTSNPN, SVGIG (reference sequence). CDR3 residues: CAWGSLNTEAFF. The CDR3 coding sequence is TGTGCCTGGGGGTCGCTGAACACTGAAGCTTTCTTT.